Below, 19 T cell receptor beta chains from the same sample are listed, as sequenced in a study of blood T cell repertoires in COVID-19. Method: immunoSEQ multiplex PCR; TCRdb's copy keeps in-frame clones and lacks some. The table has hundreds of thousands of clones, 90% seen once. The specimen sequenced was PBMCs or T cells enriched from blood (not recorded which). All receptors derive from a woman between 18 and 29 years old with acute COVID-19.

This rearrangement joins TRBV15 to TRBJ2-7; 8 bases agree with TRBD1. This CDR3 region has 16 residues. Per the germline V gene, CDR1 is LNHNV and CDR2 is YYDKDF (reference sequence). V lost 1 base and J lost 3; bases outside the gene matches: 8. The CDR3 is CATSRGAGGGFYEQYF. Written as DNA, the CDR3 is TGTGCCACCAGCAGAGGCGCAGGGGGCGGTTTCTACGAGCAGTACTTC.

The CDR3 here is CASSPRPSGELFF. The DNA for the CDR3 is TGTGCCAGCAGCCCTAGACCCTCCGGGGAGCTGTTTTTT. The J gene is TRBJ2-2, the V gene TRBV7-2; D is unclear. The V and J ends lost 5 bases and 6 bases respectively, with 10 bases between them. The CDR3 has 13 amino acids. Germline lookup yields CDR1 SGHTA and CDR2 FQGNSA. Combining the CDR3 with reference TRBV7-2 and TRBJ2-2 gives the whole variable domain GAGVSQSPSNKVTEKGKDVELRCDPISGHTALYWYRQSLGQGLEFLIYFQGNSAPDKSGLPSDRFSAERTGGSVSTLTIQRTQQEDSAVYLCASSPRPSGELFFGEGSRLTVL.

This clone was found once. The CDR3, as DNA: TGTGCCACTCACACCGCTGGGCGCTCTGGAAACACCATATATTTT. It encodes CATHTAGRSGNTIYF. V is TRBV21-1 and J is TRBJ1-3; TRBD1, as called in the table, went unchecked against the DNA. TRBV21-1 is a recognized pseudogene. The CDR3 has 15 amino acids.

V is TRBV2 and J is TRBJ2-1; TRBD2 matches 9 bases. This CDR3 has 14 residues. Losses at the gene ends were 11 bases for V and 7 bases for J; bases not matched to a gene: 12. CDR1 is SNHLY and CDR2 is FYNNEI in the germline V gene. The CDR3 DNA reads TGTGCCGGATCATTTAGCGGGAGAACGAATGAGCAGTTCTTC. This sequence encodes CAGSFSGRTNEQFF.

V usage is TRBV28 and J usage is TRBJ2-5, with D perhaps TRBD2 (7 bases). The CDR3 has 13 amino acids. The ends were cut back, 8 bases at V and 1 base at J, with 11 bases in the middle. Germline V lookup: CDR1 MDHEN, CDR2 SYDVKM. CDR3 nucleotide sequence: TGTGCCAGCGAGGGGGGGATCCAAGAGACCCAGTACTTC. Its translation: CASEGGIQETQYF.

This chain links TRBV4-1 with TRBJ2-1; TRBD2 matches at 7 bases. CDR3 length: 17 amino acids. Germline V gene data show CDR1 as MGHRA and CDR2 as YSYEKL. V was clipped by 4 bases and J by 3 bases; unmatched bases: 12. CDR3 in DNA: TGCGCCAGCAGCCGCGCTGGACTAGTGTTAGTCTACAATGAGCAGTTCTTC. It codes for CASSRAGLVLVYNEQFF.

CDR3 loop: CASSPRTSEGYEQYF. The CDR3 nucleotides are TGCGCCAGCAGCCCCCGGACTAGCGAGGGCTACGAGCAGTACTTC. J is TRBJ2-7 and V is TRBV5-1; 9 nucleotides line up with TRBD2. V shed 4 bases, J shed 3 bases, and the junction held 8 bases outside the gene matches. There are 15 residues in the CDR3. CDR1 and CDR2 (germline): SGHRS, YFSETQ. The variable domain in full, with the rest retrieved from reference TRBV5-1 and TRBJ2-7, is KAGVTQTPRYLIKTRGQQVTLSCSPISGHRSVSWYQQTPGQGLQFLFEYFSETQRNKGNFPGRFSGRQFSNSRSEMNVSTLELGDSALYLCASSPRTSEGYEQYFGPGTRLTVT.

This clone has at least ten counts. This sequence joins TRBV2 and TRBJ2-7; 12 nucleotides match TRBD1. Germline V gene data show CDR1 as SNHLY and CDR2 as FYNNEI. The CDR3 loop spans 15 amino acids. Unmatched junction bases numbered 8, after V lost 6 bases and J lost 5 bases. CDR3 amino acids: CASRTGTGGFHEQYF. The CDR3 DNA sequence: TGTGCCAGCAGAACTGGGACAGGGGGCTTTCACGAGCAGTACTTC.

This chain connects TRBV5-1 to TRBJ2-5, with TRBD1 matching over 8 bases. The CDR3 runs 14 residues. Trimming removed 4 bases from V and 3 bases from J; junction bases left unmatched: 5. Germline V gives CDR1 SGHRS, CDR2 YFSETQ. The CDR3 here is CASSPWDRKETQYF. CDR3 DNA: TGCGCCAGCAGCCCATGGGACAGGAAAGAGACCCAGTACTTC.

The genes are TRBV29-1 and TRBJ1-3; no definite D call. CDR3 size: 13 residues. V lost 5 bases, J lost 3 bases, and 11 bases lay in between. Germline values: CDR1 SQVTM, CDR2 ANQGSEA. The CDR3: CSVHSGDGNTIYF. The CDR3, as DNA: TGCAGCGTTCATTCCGGTGATGGAAACACCATATATTTT.

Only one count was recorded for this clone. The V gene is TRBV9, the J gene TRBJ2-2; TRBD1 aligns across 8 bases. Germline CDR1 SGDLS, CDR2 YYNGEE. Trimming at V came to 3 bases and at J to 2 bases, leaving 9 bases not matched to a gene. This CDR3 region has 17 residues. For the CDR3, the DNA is TGTGCCAGCAGCGGGACAGGGTTGACCAGCAACACCGGGGAGCTGTTTTTT. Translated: CASSGTGLTSNTGELFF.

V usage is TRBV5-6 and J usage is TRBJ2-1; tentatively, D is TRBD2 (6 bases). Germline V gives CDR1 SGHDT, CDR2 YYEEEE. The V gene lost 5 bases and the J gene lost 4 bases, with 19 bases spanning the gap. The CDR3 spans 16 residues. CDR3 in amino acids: CASRIYGRDGYNEQFF. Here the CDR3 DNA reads TGTGCCAGCAGGATATACGGGCGGGACGGTTACAATGAGCAGTTCTTC.

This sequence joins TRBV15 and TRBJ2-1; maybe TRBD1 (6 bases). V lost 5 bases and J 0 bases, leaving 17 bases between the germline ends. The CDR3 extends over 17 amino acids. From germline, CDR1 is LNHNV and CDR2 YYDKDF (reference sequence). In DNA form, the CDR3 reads TGTGCCACCAGCCCACATGTTGGGGGCCCCTCCTACAATGAGCAGTTCTTC. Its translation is CATSPHVGGPSYNEQFF.

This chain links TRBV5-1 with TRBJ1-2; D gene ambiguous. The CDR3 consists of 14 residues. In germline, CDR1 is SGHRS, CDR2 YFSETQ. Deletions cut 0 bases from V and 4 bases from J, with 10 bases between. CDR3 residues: CASSLAAGIYGYTF. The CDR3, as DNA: TGCGCCAGCAGCTTGGCCGCAGGAATCTATGGCTACACCTTC.

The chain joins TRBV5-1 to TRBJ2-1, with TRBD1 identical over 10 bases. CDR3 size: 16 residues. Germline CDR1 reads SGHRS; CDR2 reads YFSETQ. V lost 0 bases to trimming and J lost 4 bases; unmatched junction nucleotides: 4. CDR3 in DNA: TGCGCCAGCAGCTTGGAACCGGGACAGGGGTACAATGAGCAGTTCTTC. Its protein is CASSLEPGQGYNEQFF.

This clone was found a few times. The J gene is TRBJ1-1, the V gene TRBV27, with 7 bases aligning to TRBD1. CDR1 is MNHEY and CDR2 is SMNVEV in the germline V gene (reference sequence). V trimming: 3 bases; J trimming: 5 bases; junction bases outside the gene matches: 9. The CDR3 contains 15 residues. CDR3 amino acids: CASSFSRQGSTEAFF. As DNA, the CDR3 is TGTGCCAGCAGTTTTTCCCGACAGGGCTCTACTGAAGCTTTCTTT.

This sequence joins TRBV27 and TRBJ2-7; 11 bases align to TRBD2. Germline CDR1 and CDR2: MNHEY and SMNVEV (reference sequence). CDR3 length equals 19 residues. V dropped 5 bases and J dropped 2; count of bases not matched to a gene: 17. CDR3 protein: CASSPGLADYQQDPYEQYF. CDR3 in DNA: TGTGCCAGCAGTCCGGGACTAGCGGACTACCAGCAAGATCCCTACGAGCAGTACTTC.

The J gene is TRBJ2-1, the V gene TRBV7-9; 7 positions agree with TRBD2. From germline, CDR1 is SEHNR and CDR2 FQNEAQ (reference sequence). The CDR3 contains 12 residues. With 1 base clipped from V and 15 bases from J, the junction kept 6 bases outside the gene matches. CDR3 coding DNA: TGTGCCAGCAGCTTAGTAGGGACTACTCTGTTCTTC. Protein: CASSLVGTTLFF.

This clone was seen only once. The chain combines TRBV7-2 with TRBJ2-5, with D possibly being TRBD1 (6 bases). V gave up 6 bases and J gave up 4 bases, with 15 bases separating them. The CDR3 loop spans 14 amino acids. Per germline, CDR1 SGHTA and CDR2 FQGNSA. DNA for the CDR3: TGTGCCAGCAGTTTAAGTGGGGGCCCAGAGACCCAGTACTTC. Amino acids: CASSLSGGPETQYF.